This T cell receptor beta chain was obtained from a study of cytomegalovirus exposure and HLA in healthy donors. The PCR had 60 Vbeta and 13 Jbeta primers. Data came from immunoSEQ multiplex PCR; TCRdb stores just in-frame clones and leaves some out. The sample data list around 130,000 clones. The ends were cut back, 1 base at V and 7 bases at J, with 7 bases in the middle. CDR1 SGHTA and CDR2 FQGTGA come from the germline V gene. This CDR3 is built from 13 residues. The chain is built from TRBV7-3 and TRBJ2-2, with D tentatively TRBD2 (5 bases). The sequenced material came from PBMCs. The source of this sequence is a woman aged 40 to 50 in good health and CMV-seronegative. CDR3 bases: TGTGCCAGCAGCTTAAGAGGGCGCGGGGAGCTGTTTTTT. Translating it yields CASSLRGRGELFF.